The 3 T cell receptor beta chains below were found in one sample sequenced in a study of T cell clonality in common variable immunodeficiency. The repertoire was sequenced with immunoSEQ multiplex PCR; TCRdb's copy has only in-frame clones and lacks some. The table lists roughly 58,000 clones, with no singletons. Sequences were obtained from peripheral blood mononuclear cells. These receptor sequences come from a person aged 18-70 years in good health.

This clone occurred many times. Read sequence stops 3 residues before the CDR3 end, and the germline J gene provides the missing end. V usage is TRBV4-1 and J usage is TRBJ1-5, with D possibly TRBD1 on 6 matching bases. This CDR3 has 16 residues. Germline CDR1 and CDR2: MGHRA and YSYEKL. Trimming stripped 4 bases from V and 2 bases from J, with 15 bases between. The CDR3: CASSREGHPGNQPQHF. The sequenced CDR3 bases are TGCGCCAGCAGCCGGGAGGGACACCCAGGCAATCAGCCC.

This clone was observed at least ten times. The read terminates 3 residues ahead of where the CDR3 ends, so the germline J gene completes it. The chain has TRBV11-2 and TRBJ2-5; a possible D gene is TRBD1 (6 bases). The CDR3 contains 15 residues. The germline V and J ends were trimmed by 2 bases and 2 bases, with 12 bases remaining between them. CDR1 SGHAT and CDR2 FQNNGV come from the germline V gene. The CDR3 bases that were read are TGTGCCAGCAGCTTAACCCCAGGGGCGCAAGAGACC. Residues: CASSLTPGAQET. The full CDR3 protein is CASSLTPGAQETQYF.

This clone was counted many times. CDR3 bases read: TGTGCCAGTAGTGTAGCGCGGAGCAATGAG. It is translated as CASSVARSNE. The whole CDR3 is CASSVARSNEQFF. The chain joins TRBV19 to TRBJ2-1; D may be TRBD2 (5 bases). Sequencing ends 3 residues short of the CDR3 end; the germline J gene provides the rest. V dropped 5 bases and J dropped 6 bases, with 11 bases sitting between them. CDR3 size: 13 residues. The germline V gene has CDR1 LNHDA and CDR2 SQIVND (reference sequence).